This T cell receptor (beta chain) was documented in a study of vaccination effects on CD4 cells after COVID-19. Profiling relied on immunoSEQ multiplex PCR, and the TCRdb table lists in-frame clones only, not all of them. This repertoire shows approximately 28,000 clones, over 65% found once; its top ten account for over 20%. Expansion with viral peptide pools was applied to antigen-specific CD4+ T cells by the ViraFEST assay prior to sequencing. The authors isolated CD4+ T cells after roughly 10 days of culture. None of these healthy vaccinees had been infected with SARS-CoV-2 before vaccination. Concerning this clone: Its antigen is currently unknown.

Germline V gene lookup returns CDR1 MDHEN and CDR2 SYDVKM. CDR3 length equals 13 residues. Trimming shortened V by 3 bases and J by 9 bases, and 14 bases separated the two germline ends. Regarding the study as a whole: Nearly all vaccine-induced clones in healthy recipients recognized only SARS-CoV-2.

The receptor was derived from a human donor who received a COVID-19 vaccine. Source: CD4+ T cells from PBMCs cultured with HCoV-NL63 spike peptides, taken before COVID-19 vaccination. The rearrangement links TRBV28 to TRBJ1-2, with D hard to call. CDR3 sequence: CASSLGQSLSYTF. The CDR3 DNA is TGTGCCAGCAGTTTGGGCCAGTCTCTAAGCTACACCTTC.